This paragraph covers one TCR beta chain sequence. The protocol was immunoSEQ multiplex PCR, while the TCRdb copy is restricted to in-frame clones and leaves out a portion. The data hold fewer than 100,000 clones, with roughly 80% observed a single time. The data are from a study of PD-1 blockade in mismatch repair-deficient tumors. TCR sequencing covered a few patients who responded to pembrolizumab. The sample consisted of peripheral blood, taken 12 weeks after starting pembrolizumab. This receptor was identified in an adult with mismatch repair-deficient cancer.

DNA for the CDR3: TGCGCCAGCAGCCCGATAGAGGGACCCGACTATGGCTACACCTTC. This codes for CASSPIEGPDYGYTF. The V gene is TRBV4-1, the J gene TRBJ1-2; possibly TRBD1 for D (5 bases). The CDR3 covers 15 residues. Trimming cost V 4 bases and J 3 bases, with 15 bases left between them. Germline assignment: CDR1 MGHRA and CDR2 YSYEKL.